This T cell receptor (beta chain) was found in a study of blood T cell repertoires in COVID-19. Study-level information: Italy, Spain and the United States were the sources of the convalescent and acute COVID-19 samples. PBMCs, B-cell-depleted T cells, or T cells provided the cDNA or gDNA that made up the material.

As processed by the authors: Estimation of nucleated cell counts relied on the amplification of reference gene primers. Repertoires were generated with immunoSEQ multiplex PCR, while TCRdb's copy carries only in-frame clones and drops some. That table furnishes V, J and clone size, whereas the DNA furnished D and trimming. This sample has fewer than 250,000 clones, with 83% found just once. Germline-derived CDR1 and CDR2 are LNHDA and SQIVND (reference sequence). The CDR3 has 15 amino acids. V lost 4 bases, J lost 6 bases, and 17 bases lay in between. The sequenced sample was peripheral blood. The chain has TRBV19 and TRBJ2-3; TRBD2 is a possible D gene (7 bases). This TCR derives from a woman in her thirties or forties with active or convalescent COVID-19. The CDR3 DNA reads TGTGCCAGTAGTAAGGGGGACGGGGGGTTTGATACGCAGTATTTT. Protein: CASSKGDGGFDTQYF.